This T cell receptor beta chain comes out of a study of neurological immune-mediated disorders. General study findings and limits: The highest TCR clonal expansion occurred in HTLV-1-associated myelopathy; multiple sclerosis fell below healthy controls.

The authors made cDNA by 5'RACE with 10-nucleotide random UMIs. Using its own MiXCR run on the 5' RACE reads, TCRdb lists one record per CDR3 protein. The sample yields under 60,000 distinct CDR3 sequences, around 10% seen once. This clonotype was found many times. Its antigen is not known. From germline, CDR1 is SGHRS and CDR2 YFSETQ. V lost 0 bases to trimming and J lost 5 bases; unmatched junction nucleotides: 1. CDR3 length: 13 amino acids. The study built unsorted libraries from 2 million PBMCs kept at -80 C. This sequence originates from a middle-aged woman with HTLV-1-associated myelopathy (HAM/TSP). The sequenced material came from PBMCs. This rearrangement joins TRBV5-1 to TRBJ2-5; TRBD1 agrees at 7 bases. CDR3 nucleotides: TGCGCCAGCAGCTTGGACAGGGGCGAGACCCAGTACTTC. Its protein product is CASSLDRGETQYF.